This entry lists 21 T cell receptor beta chains sequenced from one sample in a study of blood T cell repertoires in COVID-19. Some clones are missing from TCRdb's copy, which holds only in-frame ones; the method was immunoSEQ multiplex PCR. This sample has 150,000 or so clones; 75% to 85% occur once, and the top ten carry around 4.8%. The sequenced sample consisted of peripheral blood. The receptors derive from a woman of 80 years or more with active or convalescent COVID-19.

This clone was seen a few times. The CDR3 DNA reads as TGTGCCAGTAGTACCTACGGGACAGGGAACACTGAAGCTTTCTTT. This sequence encodes CASSTYGTGNTEAFF. The V call is TRBV19, the J call TRBJ1-1; the match to TRBD1 covers 8 bases. Germline assignment: CDR1 LNHDA and CDR2 SQIVND (reference sequence). The CDR3 is 15 residues long. After removal of 4 bases from V and 1 base from J, the junction contained 5 bases not matched to a gene.

The chain employs TRBV27 and TRBJ1-2; D unresolved. The V gene lost 5 bases and the J gene lost 4 bases, with 5 bases spanning the gap. CDR3 length: 11 amino acids. Germline V gives CDR1 MNHEY, CDR2 SMNVEV (reference sequence). The CDR3 nucleotides are TGTGCCAGCAGTGACTTCTATGGCTACACCTTC. This sequence encodes CASSDFYGYTF.

CDR3 coding DNA: TGCGCCAGCAGCTCAACAGGGGCTGGGGCCAACGTCCTGACTTTC. As protein: CASSSTGAGANVLTF. The chain uses TRBV5-1 and TRBJ2-6; 7 bases match TRBD1. CDR1 is SGHRS, CDR2 YFSETQ, per germline. After removal of 3 bases from V and 2 bases from J, the junction contained 2 bases not matched to a gene. CDR3 length equals 15 residues.

This clone was seen more than once but under ten times. The chain uses TRBV28 and TRBJ1-5; TRBD1 matches 8 bases. The germline gives CDR1 MDHEN, CDR2 SYDVKM. V dropped 5 bases and J dropped 10; count of bases not matched to a gene: 7. This CDR3 region has 13 residues. The CDR3 nucleotides are TGTGCCAGCAGTGACAGGGGAAAGCAACCCCAGCATTTT. It codes for CASSDRGKQPQHF. The complete variable domain, with remaining parts taken from reference TRBV28 and TRBJ1-5, reads DVKVTQSSRYLVKRTGEKVFLECVQDMDHENMFWYRQDPGLGLRLIYFSYDVKMKEKGDIPEGYSVSREKKERFSLILESASTNQTSMYLCASSDRGKQPQHFGDGTRLSIL.

V and J are TRBV18 and TRBJ1-1; 7 bases align to TRBD1. With V trimmed by 5 bases and J by 4 bases, 10 bases remained unmatched. Germline V gives CDR1 KGHSH, CDR2 LQKENI. The CDR3 has 15 residues. CDR3 in amino acids: CASSALRDSATEAFF. The CDR3 region has the DNA TGTGCCAGCTCAGCGCTCCGGGACAGTGCCACTGAAGCTTTCTTT.

The chain uses TRBV11-2 and TRBJ1-2, with D tentatively TRBD1 (5 bases). CDR3 length: 11 residues. Germline V gene sequence: CDR1 SGHAT, CDR2 FQNNGV. The germline V and J ends were trimmed by 7 bases and 8 bases, with 11 bases remaining between them. The CDR3 loop is CASTSGGGYTF. CDR3 nucleotide sequence: TGTGCCAGCACCTCGGGGGGAGGCTACACCTTC.

This clone was detected only once. The chain carries TRBV11-2 and TRBJ2-2; D is ambiguous. V was trimmed by 1 base and J by 8 bases, leaving 8 bases between them. CDR1 and CDR2 (germline): SGHAT, FQNNGV. The CDR3 is 13 residues long. The chain's CDR3 is CASSLVRNGELFF. The CDR3 DNA reads TGTGCCAGCAGCTTAGTCAGAAATGGGGAGCTGTTTTTT.

The V call is TRBV4-2, the J call TRBJ2-1; 9 nucleotides line up with TRBD1. J was trimmed by 5 bases and V by 5 bases; bases with no gene match: 7. Germline V gene data show CDR1 as LGHNA and CDR2 as YNFKEQ. This CDR3 region has 15 residues. The CDR3 region has the DNA TGTGCCAGCAGCTGGGACAGGGCCGGCCACAATGAGCAGTTCTTC. Its translation is CASSWDRAGHNEQFF.

This chain uses TRBV7-2 with TRBJ2-7; D is perhaps TRBD2 (6 bases). V dropped 2 bases and J dropped 7 bases, with 15 bases sitting between them. The germline V gene encodes CDR1 SGHTA and CDR2 FQGNSA. The CDR3 loop spans 14 amino acids. CDR3 amino acids: CASSLSPRAGEQYF. The DNA for the CDR3 is TGTGCCAGCAGCTTATCTCCCCGGGCGGGGGAGCAGTACTTC.

This clone was detected a few times. The CDR3, as DNA: TGTGCCAGCAGCTTAAGACAGGACCTCCCCTACGAGCAGTACTTC. Residues: CASSLRQDLPYEQYF. The V call is TRBV11-2, the J call TRBJ2-7; possibly TRBD1 for D (6 bases). V lost 2 bases, J lost 2 bases, and 13 bases lay in between. In germline, CDR1 is SGHAT, CDR2 FQNNGV. The CDR3 runs 15 residues.

This chain connects TRBV18 to TRBJ1-1; weak D call: TRBD1 (5 bases). Trimming pared 6 bases from V and 4 bases from J, leaving 15 bases between. Germline V gives CDR1 KGHSH, CDR2 LQKENI. The CDR3 runs 14 residues. CDR3 loop: CASSPDSDSTEAFF. CDR3 in DNA: TGTGCCAGCTCGCCCGACAGCGATAGCACTGAAGCTTTCTTT.

CDR3 DNA sequence: TGCGCCAGCAGTCAAAGACAGGGGGAGACCCAGTACTTC. Encoded protein: CASSQRQGETQYF. J is TRBJ2-5 and V is TRBV23-1; 8 bases align to TRBD1. TRBV23-1 is given ORF status, its function remaining uncertain. Trimming removed 2 bases from V and 5 bases from J; junction bases left unmatched: 1. This CDR3 comprises 13 residues.

The chain couples TRBV11-2 to TRBJ2-1, with a tentative D call TRBD1 (6 bases). CDR1 and CDR2 (germline): SGHAT, FQNNGV. This CDR3 has 13 amino acids. V was pared by 1 base and J by 5 bases, with 6 bases between. In nucleotides, the CDR3 is TGTGCCAGCAGCTTAGGACAGGACAATGAGCAGTTCTTC. Protein sequence: CASSLGQDNEQFF.

This clone was detected only once. The chain is built from TRBV7-9 and TRBJ2-2, with 9 positions matching TRBD1. Germline loops: CDR1 SEHNR, CDR2 FQNEAQ (reference sequence). This CDR3 comprises 15 residues. V dropped 4 bases and J dropped 6; count of bases not matched to a gene: 6. For the CDR3, the DNA is TGTGCCAGCAGCTCAGACAGGGGGAAGGCCGGGGAGCTGTTTTTT. Translating gives CASSSDRGKAGELFF.

This clone has only a few counts. The J gene is TRBJ1-1, the V gene TRBV11-2; a weak D match, TRBD1 (6 bases). With 8 bases removed from V and 4 bases from J, the gap between germline ends came to 23 bases. Germline CDR1 SGHAT, CDR2 FQNNGV. The CDR3 length is 16 residues. The CDR3 nucleotides read TGTGCCAGCTTTCGGGACGGGGGGCAGCGGAGCACTGAAGCTTTCTTT. Translating it yields CASFRDGGQRSTEAFF.

The V call is TRBV14, the J call TRBJ2-2; 10 bases fit TRBD2. With 4 bases clipped from V and 3 bases from J, the junction kept 8 bases outside the gene matches. This CDR3 is built from 17 residues. Per the germline V gene, CDR1 is SGHDN and CDR2 is FVKESK. This CDR3 reads CASSRLTSGYDTGELFF. CDR3 nucleotides: TGTGCCAGCAGCCGCCTGACTAGCGGGTACGACACCGGGGAGCTGTTTTTT.

This chain joins TRBV7-2 and TRBJ1-2; TRBD1 matches 12 bases. The germline V gene has CDR1 SGHTA and CDR2 FQGNSA. The CDR3 is made up of 17 amino acids. With 3 bases clipped from V and 7 bases from J, the junction kept 12 bases outside the gene matches. The DNA of the CDR3 is TGTGCCAGCAGCTTGGGACAGGGGGCTCTGTCATCCGGTGGCTACACCTTC. Encoded protein: CASSLGQGALSSGGYTF.

The chain uses TRBV11-2 and TRBJ1-1, with TRBD1 matching over 9 bases. V lost 5 bases and J lost 7; bases outside the gene matches: 5. The V gene's germline CDR1 is SGHAT and CDR2 FQNNGV. CDR3 length equals 13 residues. Written as DNA, the CDR3 is TGTGCCAGCAGCCGACAGGGGGGGATTGAAGCTTTCTTT. Protein sequence: CASSRQGGIEAFF.

The chain employs TRBV7-6 and TRBJ2-1; 9 bases agree with TRBD1. Germline CDR1 and CDR2: SGHVS and FNYEAQ. CDR3 size: 15 residues. Trimming at V came to 7 bases and at J to 8 bases, leaving 12 bases not matched to a gene. This CDR3 is CASTNRDRVSDEQFF. The CDR3 DNA follows: TGTGCCAGCACCAACCGGGACAGGGTGTCCGATGAGCAGTTCTTC. The full variable domain, with the rest looked up from reference TRBV7-6 and TRBJ2-1, is GAGVSQSPRYKVTKRGQDVALRCDPISGHVSLYWYRQALGQGPEFLTYFNYEAQQDKSGLPNDRFSAERPEGSISTLTIQRTEQRDSAMYRCASTNRDRVSDEQFFGPGTRLTVL.

The chain recombines TRBV5-1 with TRBJ1-2; 9 nucleotides line up with TRBD1. The CDR3 is made up of 13 amino acids. The germline CDR1 and CDR2 sequences are SGHRS and YFSETQ. The ends lost 4 bases at V and 4 bases at J; junction bases unmatched: 2. CDR3 nucleotide sequence: TGCGCCAGCAGCCAGGGACAGGGCTATGGCTACACCTTC. This sequence encodes CASSQGQGYGYTF.

This chain connects TRBV5-5 to TRBJ2-7; 10 nucleotides align to TRBD2. The J segment lost 5 bases and the V segment lost 4 bases, leaving 6 bases of the junction unmatched. There are 14 residues in the CDR3. Germline V gives CDR1 SGHKS, CDR2 YYEKEE (reference sequence). CDR3 amino acids: CASSRTSGTHEQYF. CDR3 coding DNA: TGTGCCAGCAGCAGGACTAGCGGCACCCACGAGCAGTACTTC.